This T cell receptor (beta chain) was identified in a study of T cells in Graves' hyperthyroidism and ophthalmopathy. Points from the study as a whole: Most thyroid clonotypes that were expanded above 0.001 also turned up in blood.

There are many counts of this clonotype. Its matching antigen is unknown. The CDR3 carries no conserved terminal phenylalanine or tryptophan, so it likely arises from a read error. The CDR3 contains 14 residues. The V and J ends lost 0 bases and 5 bases, in that order; junction bases with no gene match: 3. The germline V gene encodes CDR1 LGHDT and CDR2 YNNKEL (reference sequence). Exclusion followed for patients with uncontrolled infection, other autoimmune disease, pregnancy or lactation. Amplified TCR beta CDR3 regions derived from RNA transcripts. Carried out on the TCR CDR3, a first-round RT-PCR used the HTBI primer set. MiXCR, applied by TCRdb to the multiplex PCR reads, yields one record per CDR3 protein. The table has 500,000 or so distinct CDR3 sequences, under 20% seen once; the top ten hold 15% to 20%.

The gene calls are TRBV3-1 and TRBJ1-1; 7 bases align to TRBD1. Sample: blood. This clonotype originated in a woman younger than 30 with Graves' ophthalmopathy. The CDR3 region is CASSQDEQGTEAFL. The CDR3, as DNA: TGTGCCAGCAGCCAAGATGAACAGGGGACTGAAGCTTTCCTC.